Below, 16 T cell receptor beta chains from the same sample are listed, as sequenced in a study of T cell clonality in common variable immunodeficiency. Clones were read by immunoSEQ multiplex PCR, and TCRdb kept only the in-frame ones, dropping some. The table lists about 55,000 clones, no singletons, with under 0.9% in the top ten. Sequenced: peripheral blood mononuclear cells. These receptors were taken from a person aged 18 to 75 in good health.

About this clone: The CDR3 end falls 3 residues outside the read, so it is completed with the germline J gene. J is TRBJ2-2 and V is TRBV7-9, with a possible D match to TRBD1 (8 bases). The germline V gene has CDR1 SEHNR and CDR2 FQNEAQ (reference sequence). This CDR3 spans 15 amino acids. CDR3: CASSTRTGTNEKLFF. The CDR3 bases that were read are TGTGCCAGCAGCACGCGGACAGGGACTAATGAAAAG.

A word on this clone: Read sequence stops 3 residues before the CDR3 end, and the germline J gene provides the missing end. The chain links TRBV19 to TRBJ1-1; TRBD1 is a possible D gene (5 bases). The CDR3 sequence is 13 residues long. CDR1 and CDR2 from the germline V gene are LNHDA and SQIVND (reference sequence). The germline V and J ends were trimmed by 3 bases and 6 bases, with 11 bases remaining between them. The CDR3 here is CASSISRAAEAFF. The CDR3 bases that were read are TGTGCCAGTAGTATTAGCAGGGCCGCTGAA.

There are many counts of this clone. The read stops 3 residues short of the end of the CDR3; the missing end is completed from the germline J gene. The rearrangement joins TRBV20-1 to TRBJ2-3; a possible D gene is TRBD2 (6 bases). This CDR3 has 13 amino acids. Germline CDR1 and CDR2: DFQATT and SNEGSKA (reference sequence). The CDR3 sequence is CSGTPGGGETQYF. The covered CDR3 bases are TGCAGTGGGACGCCTGGAGGAGGGGAGACG.

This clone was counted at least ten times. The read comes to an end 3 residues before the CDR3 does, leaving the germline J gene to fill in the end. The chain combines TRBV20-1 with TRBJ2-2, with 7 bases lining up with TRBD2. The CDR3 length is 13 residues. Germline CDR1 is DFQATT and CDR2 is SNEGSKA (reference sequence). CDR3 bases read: TGCAGTGCTAGTGGGGCGGGGGATGAAAAG. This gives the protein CSASGAGDEK. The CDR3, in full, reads CSASGAGDEKLFF.

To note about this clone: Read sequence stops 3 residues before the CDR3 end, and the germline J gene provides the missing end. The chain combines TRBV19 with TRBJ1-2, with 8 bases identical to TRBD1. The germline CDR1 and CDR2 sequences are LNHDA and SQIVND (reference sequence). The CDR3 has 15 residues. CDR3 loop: CASTLDRGRKDTYTF. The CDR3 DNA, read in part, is TGTGCCAGTACTTTAGACAGGGGTAGGAAAGATACC.

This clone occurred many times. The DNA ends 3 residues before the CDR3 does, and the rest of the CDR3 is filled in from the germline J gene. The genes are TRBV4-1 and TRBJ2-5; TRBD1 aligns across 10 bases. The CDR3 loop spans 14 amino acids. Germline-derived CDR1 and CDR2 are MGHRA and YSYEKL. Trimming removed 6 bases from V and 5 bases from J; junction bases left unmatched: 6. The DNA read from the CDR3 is TGCGCCAGCAGTAGACAGGGGGCCAGGGAGACC. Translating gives CASSRQGARET. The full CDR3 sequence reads CASSRQGARETQYF.

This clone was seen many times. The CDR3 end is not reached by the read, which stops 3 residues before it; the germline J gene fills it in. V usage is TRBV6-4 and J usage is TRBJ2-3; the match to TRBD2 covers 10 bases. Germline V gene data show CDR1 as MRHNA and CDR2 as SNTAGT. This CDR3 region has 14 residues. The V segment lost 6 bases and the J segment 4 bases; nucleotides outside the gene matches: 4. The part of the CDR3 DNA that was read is TGTGCCAGCAGCACCGGGACTAGCGCAGATACG. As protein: CASSTGTSADT. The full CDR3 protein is CASSTGTSADTQYF.

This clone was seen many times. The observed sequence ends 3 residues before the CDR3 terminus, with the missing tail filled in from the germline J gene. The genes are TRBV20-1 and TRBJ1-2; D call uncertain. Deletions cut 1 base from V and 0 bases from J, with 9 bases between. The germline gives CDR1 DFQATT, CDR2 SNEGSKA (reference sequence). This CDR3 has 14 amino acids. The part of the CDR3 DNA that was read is TGCAGTGCTAGAGGTGTCAGTTCTAACTATGGC. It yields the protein CSARGVSSNYG. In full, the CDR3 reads CSARGVSSNYGYTF.

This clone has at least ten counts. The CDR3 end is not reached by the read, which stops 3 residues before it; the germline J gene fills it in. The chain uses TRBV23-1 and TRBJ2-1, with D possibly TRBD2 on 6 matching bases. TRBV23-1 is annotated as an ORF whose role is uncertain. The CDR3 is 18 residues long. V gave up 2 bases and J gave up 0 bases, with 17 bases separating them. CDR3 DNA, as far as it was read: TGCGCCAGCAGTCAAATAACTAGCTCCCAGAGCTCCTACAATGAG. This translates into CASSQITSSQSSYNE. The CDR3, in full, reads CASSQITSSQSSYNEQFF.

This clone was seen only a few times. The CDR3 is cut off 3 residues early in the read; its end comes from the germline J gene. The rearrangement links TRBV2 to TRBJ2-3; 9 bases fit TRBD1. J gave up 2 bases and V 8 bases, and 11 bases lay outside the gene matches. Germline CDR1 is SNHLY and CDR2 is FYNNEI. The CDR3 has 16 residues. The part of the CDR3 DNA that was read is TGTGCCAGCGGTAAGACCGGGACAGGGCTCACAGATACG. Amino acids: CASGKTGTGLTDT. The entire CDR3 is CASGKTGTGLTDTQYF.

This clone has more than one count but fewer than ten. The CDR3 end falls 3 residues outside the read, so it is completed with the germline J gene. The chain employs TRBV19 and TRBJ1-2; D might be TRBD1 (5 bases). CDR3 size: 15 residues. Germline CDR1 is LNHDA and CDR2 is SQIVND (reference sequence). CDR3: CASSIGTSGSGTYTF. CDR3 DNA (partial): TGTGCCAGTAGTATAGGGACTAGCGGGAGTGGGACC.

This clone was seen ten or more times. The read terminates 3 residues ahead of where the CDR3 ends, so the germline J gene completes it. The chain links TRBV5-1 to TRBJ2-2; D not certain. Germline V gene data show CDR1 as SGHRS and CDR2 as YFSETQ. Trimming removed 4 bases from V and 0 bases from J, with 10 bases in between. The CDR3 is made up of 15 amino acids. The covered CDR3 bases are TGCGCCAGCAGCCAGGCCCCCTCGAACACCGGGGAG. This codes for CASSQAPSNTGE. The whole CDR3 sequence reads CASSQAPSNTGELFF.

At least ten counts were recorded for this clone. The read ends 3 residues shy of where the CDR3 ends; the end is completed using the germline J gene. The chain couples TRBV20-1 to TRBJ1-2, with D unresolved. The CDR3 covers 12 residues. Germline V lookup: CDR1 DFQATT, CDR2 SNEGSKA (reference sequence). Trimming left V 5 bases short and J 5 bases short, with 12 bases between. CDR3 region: CSASDTEYGYTF. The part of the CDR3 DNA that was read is TGCAGTGCTTCTGACACCGAATATGGC.

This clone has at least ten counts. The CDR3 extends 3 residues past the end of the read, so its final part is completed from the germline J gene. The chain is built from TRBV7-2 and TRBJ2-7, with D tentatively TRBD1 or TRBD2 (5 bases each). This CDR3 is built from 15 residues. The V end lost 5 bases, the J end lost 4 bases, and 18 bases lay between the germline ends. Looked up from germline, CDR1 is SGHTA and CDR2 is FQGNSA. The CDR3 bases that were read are TGTGCCAGCAGCAGGGAGAGGGGAAGGGAATACGAG. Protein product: CASSRERGREYE. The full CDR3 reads CASSRERGREYEQYF.

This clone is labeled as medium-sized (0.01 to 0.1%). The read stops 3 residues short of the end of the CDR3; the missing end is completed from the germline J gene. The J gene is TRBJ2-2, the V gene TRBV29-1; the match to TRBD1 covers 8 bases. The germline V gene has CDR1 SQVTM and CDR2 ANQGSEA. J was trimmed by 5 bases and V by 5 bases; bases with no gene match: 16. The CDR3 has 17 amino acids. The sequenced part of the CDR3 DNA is TGCAGCGTTCGAGTCCCACTCGGACAGGGAGGTACCGGGGAG. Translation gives CSVRVPLGQGGTGE. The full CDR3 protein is CSVRVPLGQGGTGELFF.

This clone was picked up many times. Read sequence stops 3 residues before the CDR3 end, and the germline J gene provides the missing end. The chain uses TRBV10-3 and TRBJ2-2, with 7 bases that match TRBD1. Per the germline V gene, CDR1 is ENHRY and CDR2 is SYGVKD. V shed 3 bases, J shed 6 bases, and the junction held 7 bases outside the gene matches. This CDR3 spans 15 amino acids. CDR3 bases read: TGTGCCATCAGTGATGGGGCGAGGGGGCCCGGGGAG. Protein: CAISDGARGPGE. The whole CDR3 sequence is CAISDGARGPGELFF.